This T cell receptor (beta chain) was observed in a study of identical twins. TCRdb re-derived calls from the 5' RACE reads in MiXCR, one entry per CDR3 protein. The table shows around 1.7 million distinct CDR3 sequences, with 32% occurring only once. There are a few counts of this clonotype. Its target is not known. General observations from the study: Where out-of-frame alpha sequences were twin-shared, they showed excess low generation probability. Out-of-frame TCR alpha sharing observed in monozygotic twins exceeded model estimates. Twin pairs had excess sharing that was weaker in beta out-of-frame sequences. Beta clonotypes that were abundant in cord blood contained fewer insertions, a pattern absent from memory repertoires.

Trimming took off 0 bases at V and 2 bases at J, with 12 bases between the two ends. This CDR3 contains 15 residues. CDR1 and CDR2 from the germline V gene are SGHNT and YYREEE (reference sequence). The source of this sequence is a newborn girl in good health. Material for sequencing was cord blood. The chain has TRBV5-4 and TRBJ2-7, with a possible D match to TRBD1 (5 bases). The CDR3 here is CASSLGQPLTYEQYF. Written as DNA, the CDR3 is TGTGCCAGCAGCTTGGGACAGCCTCTCACCTACGAGCAGTACTTC.